The 15 T cell receptor beta chains below were found in one sample sequenced in a study of T cells of healthy individuals. Each CDR3 protein gets one entry after TCRdb re-called the 5' RACE reads with MiXCR. The table lists about 53,000 distinct CDR3 sequences, roughly 14% of them singletons. The receptors derive from a human donor in good health.

This chain uses TRBV20-1 with TRBJ2-5, with unresolved D. The length of the CDR3 is 12 residues. V was clipped by 6 bases and J by 4 bases, with 12 bases between them. Germline V gene lookup returns CDR1 DFQATT and CDR2 SNEGSKA (reference sequence). The CDR3 region is CSAPLSGETQYF. The CDR3 coding sequence is TGCAGTGCCCCCCTATCGGGAGAGACCCAGTACTTC.

This clonotype came up a few times. V gene TRBV10-3 combines with J gene TRBJ2-7; 11 bases are a match to TRBD1. The V gene's germline CDR1 is ENHRY and CDR2 SYGVKD. The V and J ends lost 6 bases and 2 bases, in that order; junction bases with no gene match: 3. The CDR3 has 14 amino acids. The CDR3 DNA is TGTGCCATCAGCCCGGGACAGGGGGCCTACGAGCAGTACTTC. It codes for CAISPGQGAYEQYF.

This clonotype was seen many times. This CDR3 is CASSRGLAAYNEQFF. DNA of the CDR3: TGCGCCAGCAGCCGGGGACTAGCCGCGTACAATGAGCAGTTCTTC. The rearrangement links TRBV4-3 to TRBJ2-1; 9 bases match TRBD2. Germline trimming cut 4 bases from V and 4 bases from J; bases unmatched to any gene: 5. This CDR3 comprises 15 residues. Germline CDR1 reads LGHNA; CDR2 reads YSLEER.

This clonotype was observed at least ten times. The chain joins TRBV6-2 or TRBV6-3 to TRBJ1-1; the D is unclear. The V end was cut by 6 bases, the J end by 0 bases, with 11 bases between. The CDR3 is 14 amino acids. The V gene's germline CDR1 is MNHEY and CDR2 SVGEGT. This CDR3 is CASRSNFMNTEAFF. CDR3 bases: TGTGCCAGCAGATCGAATTTTATGAACACTGAAGCTTTCTTT.

This clonotype was recorded many times. The J gene is TRBJ2-7, the V gene TRBV7-8, with no clear D. CDR1 is SGHVS and CDR2 is FQNEAQ in the germline V gene. V dropped 5 bases and J dropped 3 bases, with 11 bases sitting between them. CDR3 length equals 13 residues. CDR3 nucleotides: TGTGCCAGCAGCCCGGGCCAAAACTACGAGCAGTACTTC. It specifies CASSPGQNYEQYF.

This clonotype was seen a few times. At one of its ends the junction is not consistent with the germline gene, which may arise from a read error. The chain is built from TRBV5-4 and TRBJ1-6, with D hard to call. The CDR3 has 10 residues. Germline assignment: CDR1 SGHNT and CDR2 YYREEE (reference sequence). As DNA, the CDR3 is TGTGCCAGCAGCTTGGGCGGCCCCTACTTT. Translation: CASSLGGPYF.

This clonotype came up a few times. The genes are TRBV7-2 and TRBJ2-3; D may match TRBD1 or TRBD2 (6 bases each). V was trimmed by 3 bases and J by 7 bases, leaving 17 bases between them. The germline gives CDR1 SGHTA, CDR2 FQGNSA. The CDR3 has 15 residues. The CDR3 here is CASSLRRGVGHTQYF. The CDR3 nucleotides are TGTGCCAGCAGCTTGAGAAGGGGGGTCGGGCATACGCAGTATTTT.

This clonotype was counted many times. The chain has TRBV30 and TRBJ2-3, with 9 bases aligning to TRBD2. Germline V CDR1 and CDR2: GTSNPN, SVGIG (reference sequence). The CDR3 is 16 residues long. V dropped 3 bases and J dropped 4; count of bases not matched to a gene: 11. The CDR3 DNA sequence: TGTGCCTGGAGGGGGGGCAAGCGGGGGGCCGCAGATACGCAGTATTTT. Amino acids: CAWRGGKRGAADTQYF.

V is TRBV5-1 and J is TRBJ2-6; a possible D gene is TRBD1 (5 bases). Trimming left V 0 bases short and J 2 bases short, with 9 bases between. The CDR3 is 16 residues long. CDR1 SGHRS and CDR2 YFSETQ come from the germline V gene. The CDR3 DNA reads TGCGCCAGCAGCTTGGTGGCAGGGACTGGGGCCAACGTCCTGACTTTC. It yields the protein CASSLVAGTGANVLTF.

The sample holds a few counts of this clonotype. V is TRBV9 and J is TRBJ1-3; D unclear. This CDR3 contains 14 residues. The germline gives CDR1 SGDLS, CDR2 YYNGEE. The V end lost 3 bases, the J end lost 0 bases, and 7 bases lay between the germline ends. CDR3 bases: TGTGCCAGCAGCGCAGGCTACTCTGGAAACACCATATATTTT. Protein product: CASSAGYSGNTIYF. The full variable domain, in which reference TRBV9 and TRBJ1-3 provide the parts outside the CDR3, is DSGVTQTPKHLITATGQRVTLRCSPRSGDLSVYWYQQSLDQGLQFLIQYYNGEERAKGNILERFSAQQFPDLHSELNLSSLELGDSALYFCASSAGYSGNTIYFGEGSWLTVV.

As concerns this clonotype: A much larger clone lies a single base off, so this may be a read error. V usage is TRBV20-1 and J usage is TRBJ2-3; 8 bases line up with TRBD2. The V and J ends lost 0 bases and 1 base, in that order; junction bases with no gene match: 3. The length of the CDR3 is 15 residues. CDR1 is DFQATT, CDR2 SNEGSKA, per germline (reference sequence). The CDR3 DNA sequence: TGCAGTGCTAGAGATGGTAGCGGGGGCACAGATACGCAGTATTTT. Translated, it gives CSARDGSGGTDTQYF.

The table lists this clonotype with many counts. The chain links TRBV10-3 to TRBJ2-1; D is perhaps TRBD2 (7 bases). The CDR3 length is 13 residues. Trimming removed 3 bases from V and 9 bases from J, with 12 bases in between. Germline CDR1 and CDR2: ENHRY and SYGVKD. Written as DNA, the CDR3 is TGTGCCATCAGTGATTACGGGGGGCGTGAGCAGTTCTTC. This gives the protein CAISDYGGREQFF.

The CDR3 bases are TGTGCCAGCAGAGACATGGGGGTCCTAGCCTACGAGCAGTACTTC. This translates into CASRDMGVLAYEQYF. The rearrangement uses TRBV5-4 and TRBJ2-7; D tentatively fits TRBD1 or TRBD2 (5 bases each). The CDR3 loop spans 15 amino acids. Germline lookup yields CDR1 SGHNT and CDR2 YYREEE (reference sequence). Between the trimmed V and J ends, which lost 5 bases and 2 bases, there was a span of 17 bases.

This chain connects TRBV6-5 to TRBJ1-2, with no clear D. The V end was cut by 6 bases, the J end by 3 bases, with 20 bases between. Germline V gene sequence: CDR1 MNHEY, CDR2 SVGAGI. This CDR3 contains 16 residues. The CDR3 loop reads CASSRGGRGHDYGYTF. In nucleotides, the CDR3 is TGTGCCAGCAGCAGAGGCGGAAGAGGGCATGACTATGGCTACACCTTC.

The rearrangement uses TRBV20-1 and TRBJ2-7; 8 bases line up with TRBD2. From germline, CDR1 is DFQATT and CDR2 SNEGSKA (reference sequence). The J segment lost 6 bases and the V segment lost 1 base, leaving 5 bases of the junction unmatched. This CDR3 is 13 amino acids long. The CDR3 loop is CSARGGLGGEQYF. The CDR3 DNA reads as TGCAGTGCTAGAGGGGGACTAGGGGGCGAGCAGTACTTC.